Following are 3 T cell receptor beta chains from one sample sequenced in a study of CD8+CD57+ T cells in acquired aplastic anemia. TCR beta VDJ and CDR3 were profiled, and genomic DNA was the template. One entry per CDR3 protein, called by TCRdb with MiXCR from the reads. The sample comprises about 130,000 distinct CDR3 sequences, around 48% of which are singletons, and 2.5% to 3% rests with the top ten. The specimen was sorted CD4+, CD8+, or CD8+CD57+ T cells (not recorded which) from PBMCs. These receptor sequences come from a human donor in good health, serving as a control.

V gene TRBV13 combines with J gene TRBJ2-7; D is ambiguous. The CDR3 has 13 amino acids. Trimming took 4 bases from V and 3 from J, leaving 10 bases between them. Germline CDR1 reads PRHDT; CDR2 reads FYEKMQ (reference sequence). CDR3 residues: CASSSSLDYEQYF. The CDR3 DNA reads as TGTGCCAGCAGCTCCTCCCTCGACTACGAGCAGTACTTC.

The chain uses TRBV24-1 and TRBJ1-2; TRBD1 agrees at 7 bases. The germline gives CDR1 KGHDR, CDR2 SFDVKD. The V segment lost 5 bases and the J segment 4 bases; nucleotides outside the gene matches: 6. The CDR3 contains 14 residues. CDR3 residues: CATSATTGSYGYTF. The CDR3 region has the DNA TGTGCCACCAGTGCCACGACAGGGTCCTATGGCTACACCTTC.

The chain employs TRBV7-3 and TRBJ2-5; D unresolved. The germline V gene encodes CDR1 SGHTA and CDR2 FQGTGA. The CDR3 loop spans 13 amino acids. The V end lost 2 bases, the J end lost 1 base, and 5 bases lay between the germline ends. CDR3 sequence (DNA): TGTGCCAGCAGCTTAGTCCCCCAAGAGACCCAGTACTTC. Translating gives CASSLVPQETQYF.